The rows below give T cell receptor beta chains drawn from one sample of a study of blood T cell repertoires in COVID-19. Clones were read by immunoSEQ multiplex PCR, and TCRdb kept only the in-frame ones, dropping some. This sample has roughly 200,000 clones; roughly 78% occur once, and the top ten carry 2.5% to 3%. Sequenced sample: peripheral blood. These receptors came from a woman of 80 years or more with active or convalescent COVID-19. The conserved cysteine and the conserved F or W are not part of the CDR3 here.

V gene,J gene,CDR3 protein
TRBV25-1,TRBJ2-2,ASSRITGTGWDGELF
TRBV4-1,TRBJ2-1,ASSQDNPLARGEQF
TRBV9,TRBJ2-7,ASSPTGGSSYEQY
TRBV10-2,TRBJ2-7,ASSRDRVEEQY
TRBV28,TRBJ2-2,ASSLRRSSGGDTGELF
TRBV5-6,TRBJ2-7,ASSLEPYEQY
TRBV6-4,TRBJ2-5,ASSAGDVAGGRY
TRBV9,TRBJ1-3,ASSVAGVVGNTIY
TRBV18,TRBJ1-6,ASSPSRDRGRPLH
TRBV29-1,TRBJ2-7,SVQTTGSGAYEQY
TRBV6-1,TRBJ1-2,ASSASSSGSNYGYT
TRBV4-2,TRBJ1-3,ASSQRTASSGNTIY
TRBV19,TRBJ1-6,ASIQGSGDNSPLH
TRBV28,TRBJ1-2,ASGGRYSDGYT
TRBV27,TRBJ2-2,ASNPGKADTITGELF
TRBV3-1/TRBV3-2,TRBJ2-3,ASSSTGTATDTQY
TRBV24-1,TRBJ2-5,ATSQGAQETQY
TRBV3-1/TRBV3-2,TRBJ2-7,ASSYTTYEQY